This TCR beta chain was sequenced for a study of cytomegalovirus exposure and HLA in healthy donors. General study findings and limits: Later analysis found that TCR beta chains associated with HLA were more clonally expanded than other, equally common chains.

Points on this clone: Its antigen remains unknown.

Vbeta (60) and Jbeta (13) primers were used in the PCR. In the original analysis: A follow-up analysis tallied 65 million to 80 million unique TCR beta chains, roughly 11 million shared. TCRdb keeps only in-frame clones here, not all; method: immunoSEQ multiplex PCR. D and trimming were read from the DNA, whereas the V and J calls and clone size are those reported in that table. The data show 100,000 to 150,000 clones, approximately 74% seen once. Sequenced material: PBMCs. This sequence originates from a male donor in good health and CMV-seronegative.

CDR3 loop: CASSSQGSGNTIYF. The CDR3 DNA reads as TGTGCCAGCAGCTCACAGGGATCTGGAAACACCATATATTTT. The chain combines TRBV14 with TRBJ1-3, with D perhaps TRBD1 (6 bases). CDR3 length equals 14 residues. Trimming removed 5 bases at V and 1 base at J, with 9 bases between. Germline CDR1 and CDR2: SGHDN and FVKESK.